This T cell receptor beta chain was captured by sequencing in a study of shared clonotypes between healthy human individuals. Study details: For every donor, three CD4 naive, three CD4 memory, two CD8 naive and one CD8 memory plates were used.

V lost 5 bases, J lost 3 bases, and 11 bases lay in between. Germline V lookup: CDR1 MNHEY, CDR2 SVGAGI. The CDR3 runs to 13 residues. Investigators spread the genomic DNA of each subset evenly over several immunoSEQ plates. Here immunoSEQ multiplex PCR was the method, and the copy in TCRdb shows in-frame clones only, minus some. This repertoire shows about 2.3 million clones, 92% found once; its top ten account for about 0.36%. Sequenced sample: naive CD4+ T cells from PBMCs. Subset specified: CD45RA+ positively selected. The receptor was derived from a man between 18 and 35 years old in good health. Some clones in this sample may be carry-over from other donors' samples. The V gene is TRBV6-5, the J gene TRBJ2-7; no clear D. DNA for the CDR3: TGTGCCAGCAGTAAGGGAACCTACTACGAGCAGTACTTC. Its protein is CASSKGTYYEQYF.